A selection of T cell receptor beta chains follows, all from one sample in a study of blood T cells in healthy people across ages. TCRdb ran MiXCR on the 5' RACE reads and lists one entry per CDR3 protein. The data show some 710,000 distinct CDR3 sequences, 20% to 25% seen once. The sequenced sample consisted of blood. Every receptor here comes from a man in his sixties or seventies in good health. CDR3s include the opening cysteine and the closing phenylalanine or tryptophan. A D gene is named only where the DNA matches it firmly. The size entry is marked missing in some rows and otherwise reads once, few, many or a size class.

D gene,clone size,V gene,J gene,CDR3 DNA,CDR3 protein
TRBD1,-,TRBV29-1,TRBJ2-1,TGCAGCGTTGAGAAACAGGGGTCTGAGCAGTTCTTC,CSVEKQGSEQFF
-,few,TRBV6-6,TRBJ2-5,TGTGCCAGCAGACCGGGACTTGGAACAGAGACCCAGTACTTC,CASRPGLGTETQYF
-,few,TRBV27,TRBJ1-1,TGTGCCAGCAGATCCGAGACAGGGAACACTGAAGCTTTCTTT,CASRSETGNTEAFF
-,few,TRBV7-9,TRBJ2-1,TGTGCCAGCAGCTTAACTAGCAACAATGAGCAGTTCTTC,CASSLTSNNEQFF
TRBD1,few,TRBV28,TRBJ2-4,TGTGCCAGCAGTCAGGGGGCTGCCAAAAACATTCAGTACTTC,CASSQGAAKNIQYF
-,few,TRBV20-1,TRBJ1-2,TGCAGAGCGCGGGTTAACTATGGCTACACCTTC,CRARVNYGYTF
TRBD2,-,TRBV28,TRBJ2-3,TGTGCCAGCAGTACCCAGACTAGCGGGAAGAGCACAGATACGCAGTATTTT,CASSTQTSGKSTDTQYF
-,few,TRBV7-2,TRBJ2-3,TGTGCCAGCACCCTATTCGTACAGGGAGGAGATACGCAGTATTTT,CASTLFVQGGDTQYF
TRBD2,-,TRBV12-3/TRBV12-4,TRBJ2-3,TGTGCCAGCAGTCCCCCGGCTAGCGGGATGGATACGCAGTATTTT,CASSPPASGMDTQYF
TRBD2,few,TRBV5-6,TRBJ2-7,TGTGCCAGCAGCCCCCGGGGAGGGATTCTCTCCGAGCAGTACTTC,CASSPRGGILSEQYF
TRBD1,-,TRBV19,TRBJ1-1,TGTGCCAGTAGTGCCCGGGACAGGTACGAAGCTTTCTTT,CASSARDRYEAFF
-,few,TRBV20-1,TRBJ2-5,TGCAGTGCCCCGGGCGAGAAGACCCAGTACTTC,CSAPGEKTQYF
-,few,TRBV7-2,TRBJ2-3,TGTGCCAGCAGCTTAGTAGGCGACTCTAGCACAGATACGCAGTATTTT,CASSLVGDSSTDTQYF
-,few,TRBV7-2,TRBJ1-4,TGTGCCAGCAGCCAACAGGGTCTAGCAACTAATGAAAAACTGTTTTTT,CASSQQGLATNEKLFF
TRBD1,few,TRBV29-1,TRBJ1-2,TGCAGCGCTGGACAGGACTCAGGCTACACCTTC,CSAGQDSGYTF
-,few,TRBV20-1,TRBJ1-1,TGCAGTGCTAGCGACCGGGTCCCAAGGGACACTGAAGCTTTCTTT,CSASDRVPRDTEAFF
-,-,TRBV2,TRBJ1-5,TGTGCCAGCAGCGGTAGACAGGTCAATCAACCCCAGCATTTT,CASSGRQVNQPQHF
TRBD2,-,TRBV15,TRBJ2-3,TGTGCCACCAGCAGAGGGACTAGCGGGAGTGGGGATACGCAGTATTTT,CATSRGTSGSGDTQYF
TRBD1,few,TRBV18,TRBJ1-4,TGTGCCAGCTCACCACGCTCGGGGACAGGGTCTAATGAAAAACTGTTTTTT,CASSPRSGTGSNEKLFF
-,-,TRBV7-2,TRBJ2-7,TGTGCCAGCAGCTTATGGGCGACAGGAGGATACGAGCAGTACTTC,CASSLWATGGYEQYF
TRBD1,few,TRBV18,TRBJ2-7,TGTGCCAGCTCACCAGGACAGGGGAGCATCGGCGAGCAGTACTTC,CASSPGQGSIGEQYF